Listed below are T cell receptor beta chains from one sample, sequenced in a study of identical twins. Using its own MiXCR run on the 5' RACE reads, TCRdb lists one record per CDR3 protein. The table includes roughly 720,000 distinct CDR3 sequences, 18% detected once. A further study also used this sample, focusing on T cells expressing NK-cell markers.

The sample comprised PBMCs. The origin of the receptors is a young woman in good health. The CDR3 runs from the conserved cysteine through the conserved F or W. Each record gives: D gene, J gene, clone size, V gene, CDR3 DNA, CDR3 protein. D genes are given only for firm matches. Not all rows give a size; the values are once, few, many and, for expanded clones, a class.

. TRBJ1-1 many TRBV12-3/TRBV12-4 TGTGCCAGCAGTGGCAGCGGTCTCACTGAAGCTTTCTTT CASSGSGLTEAFF
. TRBJ2-3 . TRBV5-1 TGCGCCAGCAGCTTGGTCCCCCCTGATACGCAGTATTTT CASSLVPPDTQYF
. TRBJ2-3 . TRBV20-1 TGCAGTGTCACGGGGGTAGTTGCAGATACGCAGTATTTT CSVTGVVADTQYF
TRBD1 TRBJ1-2 . TRBV5-1 TGCGCCAGCAGCTCCTCCGGGACAGGCGTTCCAGCTAACTATGGCTACACCTTC CASSSSGTGVPANYGYTF
. TRBJ2-1 few TRBV5-1 TGCGCCAGCAGCTTCGTACGTGACTACAATGAGCAGTTCTTC CASSFVRDYNEQFF
. TRBJ2-3 . TRBV20-1 TGCAGTGCGGAGACGACCCTACCTAGCACAGATACGCAGTATTTT CSAETTLPSTDTQYF
. TRBJ2-7 many TRBV6-2/TRBV6-3 TGTGCCAGCAGCCTCACCGAGACCTACGAGCAGTACTTC CASSLTETYEQYF
TRBD1 TRBJ1-6 . TRBV4-1 TGCGCCAGCAGCCGATCGACAGGGGGGGATTCACCCCTCCACTTT CASSRSTGGDSPLHF
. TRBJ2-1 . TRBV11-3 TGTGCCAGCAGCTTAACACCGGGGCTATCAGATCTTGAGCAGTTCTTC CASSLTPGLSDLEQFF
. TRBJ1-1 . TRBV6-5 TGTGCCACCAGGATGAACACTGAAGCTTTCTTT CATRMNTEAFF
. TRBJ2-7 . TRBV7-9 TGTGCCAGCAGCCCCTTTTCAGGACCTCGACAGTACTTC CASSPFSGPRQYF
TRBD2 TRBJ2-1 . TRBV11-1 TGTGCCAGCTCCGGCACAGCGGGAGGAGGAGAGGGAACCTACAATGAGCAGTTCTTC CASSGTAGGGEGTYNEQFF
. TRBJ1-2 . TRBV3-1 TGTGCCAGCAGCCAACACCAGACCTATGGCTACACCTTC CASSQHQTYGYTF
TRBD2 TRBJ2-7 few TRBV9 TGTGCCAGCAGCCCCGGGACTAGCGGGAGGGAATTACACGAGCAGTACTTC CASSPGTSGRELHEQYF
. TRBJ2-1 few TRBV7-9 TGTGCCAGCAGCTTAACTAGTCGGGCTGAGCAGTTCTTC CASSLTSRAEQFF
. TRBJ1-2 many TRBV12-3/TRBV12-4 TGTGCCAGCAGTTTAGGCAGGGCTAACTATGGCTACACCTTC CASSLGRANYGYTF
TRBD2 TRBJ2-7 many TRBV6-5 TGTGCCAGCAGTTATATGAAGACTAGCGGGAGTCCGAGAGAGCAGTACTTC CASSYMKTSGSPREQYF
TRBD2 TRBJ2-2 once TRBV7-2 TGTGCCAGCAGCTTAGCTAGCGGGGGGATGGCCGGGGAGCTGTTTTTT CASSLASGGMAGELFF
. TRBJ2-7 few TRBV6-5 TGTGCCAGCAGTTACACGGTCCGAGGCTCCTACGAGCAGTACTTC CASSYTVRGSYEQYF
. TRBJ2-7 few TRBV20-1 TGCAGTGCAGCGATCAGCTCCTACGAGCAGTACTTC CSAAISSYEQYF
TRBD2 TRBJ2-1 . TRBV7-9 TGTGCCAGCAGTCGACTAGCGGGGGACCTCAATGAGCAGTTCTTC CASSRLAGDLNEQFF
TRBD2 TRBJ2-1 many TRBV20-1 TGCAGTGCTAGAGCTAGCGGGAGCGGCAATGAGCAGTTCTTC CSARASGSGNEQFF
TRBD1 TRBJ1-1 few TRBV20-1 TGCAGTGCCAGTTTACAGGGGGCGAACACTGAAGCTTTCTTT CSASLQGANTEAFF
TRBD2 TRBJ2-3 few TRBV29-1 TGCAGCGTCTATAACCCTCGCAGCGGGGATACAGATACGCAGTATTTT CSVYNPRSGDTDTQYF
TRBD2 TRBJ2-7 few TRBV12-3/TRBV12-4 TGTGCCAGCAGGCCCGGTAGCGGGAGGGCCCACGAGCAGTACTTC CASRPGSGRAHEQYF
TRBD2 TRBJ2-1 . TRBV7-3 TGTGCCAGCAGCTTAAGCGGGGGGGTTAATGAGCAGTTCTTC CASSLSGGVNEQFF
TRBD1 TRBJ1-3 many TRBV20-1 TGCAGTGCTAAAAGACAGGGGGTCAACACCATATATTTT CSAKRQGVNTIYF
. TRBJ2-1 many TRBV5-5 TGTGCCAGCACCCATGCCGGACGGATCAATGAGCAGTTCTTC CASTHAGRINEQFF
. TRBJ1-4 few TRBV6-1 TGTGCCAGCAGTGGTAACCAGGGACGAAATGAAAAACTGTTTTTT CASSGNQGRNEKLFF
. TRBJ2-3 . TRBV4-3 TGCGCCAGCAGCCAAGAGACTAGGGGGTCACGTACGCAGTATTTT CASSQETRGSRTQYF
. TRBJ2-1 . TRBV20-1 TGCAGTGCTAGAGATCCCCGGGGGAATGAGCAGTTCTTC CSARDPRGNEQFF
TRBD1 TRBJ1-5 few TRBV7-9 TGTGCCAGCAGCTACGGACAGGGTAGTCAGCCCCAGCATTTT CASSYGQGSQPQHF
. TRBJ2-3 . TRBV20-1 TGCAGTGCGGCGGGGCAGTCGGGAGATACGCAGTATTTT CSAAGQSGDTQYF
. TRBJ2-7 many TRBV5-1 TGTGCCAGCAGCTTTCTAGGGGGTAGCTACGAGCAGTACTTC CASSFLGGSYEQYF
. TRBJ2-7 . TRBV12-5 TGTGCTAGTGGAATCTTCGGGAACTCCTACGAGCAGTACTTC CASGIFGNSYEQYF
TRBD2 TRBJ2-7 . TRBV25-1 TGTGCCAGCAGTCCGTCAGGGGCTAGCGGGACCTACGAGCAGTACTTC CASSPSGASGTYEQYF
. TRBJ2-3 . TRBV7-2 TGTGCCAGCAGCTTCCGATCCACGGGAGGCACAGATACGCAGTATTTT CASSFRSTGGTDTQYF
. TRBJ1-6 . TRBV20-1 TGCAGTGCTAGAGGGGGGGGCCAAGCTTATAATTCACCCCTCCACTTT CSARGGGQAYNSPLHF
. TRBJ2-1 . TRBV3-1 TGTGCCAGCAGCCAAGCCCAACTCAGTAGACATGAGCAGTTCTTC CASSQAQLSRHEQFF
. TRBJ2-7 . TRBV6-1 TGTGCCAGCAGCTCCACCGACCTCCGGGGGGCGGGTGAGCAGTACTTC CASSSTDLRGAGEQYF